The 14 T cell receptor beta chains below were found in one sample sequenced in a study of blood T cells in healthy people across ages. With a J-beta primer mix and a sample-barcoded 5' primer, a second PCR ran roughly 6 to 11 cycles. From the 5' RACE reads, TCRdb called clonotypes with MiXCR, one entry per CDR3 protein. The sample consists of about 640,000 distinct CDR3 sequences, approximately 30% of them appearing once. Sequences were obtained from blood. The source is a woman over 75 in good health.

To note about this clonotype: A much larger clone differs by one base, so this may be a read error. Lacking the conserved final phenylalanine or tryptophan, this CDR3 likely reflects a read error. The V gene is TRBV6-2 or TRBV6-3, the J gene TRBJ1-2, with a tentative D call TRBD1 (5 bases). V lost 0 bases and J 6 bases, leaving 14 bases between the germline ends. There are 15 residues in the CDR3. The V gene's germline CDR1 is MNHEY and CDR2 SVGEGT. DNA for the CDR3: TGTGCCAGCAGTTACTCGGGACGGGAATTAAATGGCTACACCATC. It yields the protein CASSYSGRELNGYTI.

This clonotype appeared a few times. The chain recombines TRBV15 with TRBJ2-2; D remains ambiguous. CDR3 length: 15 amino acids. V was pared by 1 base and J by 6 bases, with 12 bases between. Germline values: CDR1 LNHNV, CDR2 YYDKDF (reference sequence). The CDR3 DNA sequence: TGTGCCACCAGCAGAGGCCAGGCGTTTCCCGGGGAGCTGTTTTTT. Amino acid sequence: CATSRGQAFPGELFF.

There are a few counts of this clonotype. The J gene is TRBJ1-6, the V gene TRBV6-1; a possible D gene is TRBD1 (6 bases). Germline-derived CDR1 and CDR2 are MNHNS and SASEGT. CDR3 length equals 15 residues. The V end lost 7 bases, the J end lost 4 bases, and 14 bases lay between the germline ends. In DNA form, the CDR3 reads TGTGCCAGCATAAGGGGGGGCGCGTATAATTCACCCCTCCACTTT. This encodes CASIRGGAYNSPLHF.

The V gene is TRBV6-5, the J gene TRBJ2-1; 7 bases line up with TRBD2. The assigned J gene may be wrong: the sequence end matches TRBJ2-7 better. The CDR3 covers 16 residues. Germline V gives CDR1 MNHEY, CDR2 SVGAGI. The CDR3 DNA reads as TGTGCCAGCAGCCGCGGGGCTAGCGGAGTCTACAATGAGCAGTACTTC. Its translation is CASSRGASGVYNEQYF.

In regard to this clonotype: Given the absence of the conserved phenylalanine or tryptophan at the CDR3 end, a read error is likely. This chain uses TRBV11-2 with TRBJ2-2, with 10 bases fitting TRBD1. There are 15 residues in the CDR3. Germline-derived CDR1 and CDR2 are SGHAT and FQNNGV. V gave up 5 bases and J gave up 6 bases; unmatched junction bases: 6. In DNA form, the CDR3 reads TGTGCCAGCAGCGGAAGACAGGGGGCCCCCGGGGAGCTGTTTTGT. Its translation: CASSGRQGAPGELFC.

There are many counts of this clonotype. The V call is TRBV4-3, the J call TRBJ1-4; perhaps TRBD1 as D (6 bases). The CDR3 consists of 14 residues. Germline V gives CDR1 LGHNA, CDR2 YSLEER. Trimming pared 5 bases from V and 5 bases from J, leaving 12 bases between. The CDR3 DNA is TGCGCCAGCAGCTTGGACAGCGCAAATGAAAAACTGTTTTTT. It codes for CASSLDSANEKLFF.

Details on this clonotype: A read error may be the cause here, since a much bigger clone is one base away. V is TRBV5-6 and J is TRBJ1-4; D not resolved. The V end lost 0 bases, the J end lost 3 bases, and 6 bases lay between the germline ends. Germline CDR1 and CDR2: SGHDT and YYEEEE. The CDR3 spans 14 residues. The CDR3 sequence: CASSLGASNEKLFF. CDR3 bases: TGTGCCAGCAGCTTGGGGGCGTCTAATGAAAAACTGTTTTTT.

This clonotype was counted ten times or more. The gene calls are TRBV6-5 and TRBJ1-1; TRBD1 agrees at 10 bases. Germline CDR1 MNHEY, CDR2 SVGAGI. The CDR3 spans 17 residues. J gave up 5 bases and V 6 bases, and 15 bases lay outside the gene matches. As DNA, the CDR3 is TGTGCCAGCAGACCCCTGACTGACAGGGGGCGCGGGACTGAAGCTTTCTTT. Translation gives CASRPLTDRGRGTEAFF.

This clonotype was seen ten or more times. The V call is TRBV21-1, the J call TRBJ2-7; TRBD2 is taken as the D call from the table, unchecked against the DNA. TRBV21-1 is tagged as a pseudogene. The CDR3 loop spans 13 amino acids. For the CDR3, the DNA is TGTGCCAGCAGCAACGGGGGGGCCTACGAGCAGTACTTC. Its protein is CASSNGGAYEQYF.

As to this clonotype: A single base separates this from a much larger clone, so it may be a read error. The genes are TRBV2 and TRBJ2-7; D gene uncertain. The germline gives CDR1 SNHLY, CDR2 FYNNEI. The CDR3 loop spans 12 amino acids. The V end lost 4 bases, the J end lost 7 bases, and 11 bases lay between the germline ends. CDR3 bases: TGTGCCAGCAGTGCCCGCGCCAATGAGCAGTACTTC. Protein: CASSARANEQYF.

V and J are TRBV6-2 or TRBV6-3 and TRBJ2-5; 10 bases map to TRBD2. Germline lookup yields CDR1 MNHEY and CDR2 SVGEGT. V shed 2 bases, J shed 11 bases, and the junction held 11 bases outside the gene matches. This CDR3 is built from 15 residues. The CDR3: CASSYDERGGDEQYF. The CDR3 DNA is TGTGCCAGCAGTTACGATGAGCGGGGGGGCGATGAGCAGTACTTC.

Comments on this clonotype: Its ends do not fully match the called genes, so a read error is possible. This chain joins TRBV6-6 and TRBJ2-1; the match to TRBD2 covers 13 bases. The CDR3 totals 15 residues. CDR1 MNHNY and CDR2 SVGAGI come from the germline V gene (reference sequence). CDR3 nucleotides: TGTGCCGGCAGCCAACTAGCGGGGGGGCCGAATGAGCAGTTCTTC. It codes for CAGSQLAGGPNEQFF.

Many counts were recorded for this clonotype. The genes are TRBV6-2 or TRBV6-3 and TRBJ1-2, with D hard to call. Germline assignment: CDR1 MNHEY and CDR2 SVGEGT. The CDR3 spans 11 residues. Trimming took off 6 bases at V and 7 bases at J, with 9 bases between the two ends. CDR3 residues: CASSPSVGYTF. In DNA form, the CDR3 reads TGTGCCAGCAGCCCCTCGGTTGGCTACACCTTC.

This clonotype has at least ten counts. V gene TRBV20-1 combines with J gene TRBJ2-3; D is ambiguous. The CDR3 sequence is 17 residues long. Trimming left V 0 bases short and J 2 bases short, with 18 bases between. The germline V gene encodes CDR1 DFQATT and CDR2 SNEGSKA (reference sequence). The chain's CDR3 is CSARDQETPSFTDTQYF. The CDR3 DNA reads as TGCAGTGCTAGAGATCAGGAGACCCCTTCCTTCACAGATACGCAGTATTTT.